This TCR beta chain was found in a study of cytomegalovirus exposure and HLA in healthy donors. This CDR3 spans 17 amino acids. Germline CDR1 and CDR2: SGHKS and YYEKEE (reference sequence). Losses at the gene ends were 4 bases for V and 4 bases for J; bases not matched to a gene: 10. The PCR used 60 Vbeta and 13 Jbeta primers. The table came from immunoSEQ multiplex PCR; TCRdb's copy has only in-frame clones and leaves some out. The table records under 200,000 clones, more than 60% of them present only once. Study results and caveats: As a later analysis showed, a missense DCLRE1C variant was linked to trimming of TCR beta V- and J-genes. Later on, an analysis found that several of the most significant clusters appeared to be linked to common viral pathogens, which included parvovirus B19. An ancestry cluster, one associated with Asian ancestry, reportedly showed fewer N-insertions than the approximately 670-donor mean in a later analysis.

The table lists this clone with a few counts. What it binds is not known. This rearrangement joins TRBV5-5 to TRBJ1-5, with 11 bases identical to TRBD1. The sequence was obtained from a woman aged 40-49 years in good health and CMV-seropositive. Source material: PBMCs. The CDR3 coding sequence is TGTGCCAGCAGCCGGACCACGGGGGACAGGGGGAATCAGCCCCAGCATTTT. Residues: CASSRTTGDRGNQPQHF.